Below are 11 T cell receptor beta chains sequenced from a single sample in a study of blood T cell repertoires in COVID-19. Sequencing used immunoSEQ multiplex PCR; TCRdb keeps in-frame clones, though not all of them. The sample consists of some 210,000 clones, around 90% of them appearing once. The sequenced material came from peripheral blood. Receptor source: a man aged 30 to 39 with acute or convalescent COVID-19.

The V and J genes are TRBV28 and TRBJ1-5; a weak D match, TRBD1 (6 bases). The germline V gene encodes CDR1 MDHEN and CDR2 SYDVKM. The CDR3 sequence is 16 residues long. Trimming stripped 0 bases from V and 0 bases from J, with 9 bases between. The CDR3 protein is CASSLWDSYSNQPQHF. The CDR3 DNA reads TGTGCCAGCAGTTTATGGGACAGCTATAGCAATCAGCCCCAGCATTTT.

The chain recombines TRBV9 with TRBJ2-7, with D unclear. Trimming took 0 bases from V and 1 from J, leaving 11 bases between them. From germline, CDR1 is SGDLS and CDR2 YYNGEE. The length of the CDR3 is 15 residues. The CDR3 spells CASSVGPAVSYEQYF. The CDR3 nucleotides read TGTGCCAGCAGCGTAGGTCCCGCGGTTTCCTACGAGCAGTACTTC.

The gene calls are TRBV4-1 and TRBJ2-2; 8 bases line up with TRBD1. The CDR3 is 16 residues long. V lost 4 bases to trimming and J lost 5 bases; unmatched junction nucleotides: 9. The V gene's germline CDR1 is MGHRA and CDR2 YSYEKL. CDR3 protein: CASSLPGTGWTGELFF. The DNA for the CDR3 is TGCGCCAGCAGCCTGCCAGGGACAGGTTGGACCGGGGAGCTGTTTTTT.

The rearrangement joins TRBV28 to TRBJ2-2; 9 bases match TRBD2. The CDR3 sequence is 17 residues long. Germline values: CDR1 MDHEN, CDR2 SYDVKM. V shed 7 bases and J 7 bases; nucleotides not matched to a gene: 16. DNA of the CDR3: TGTGCCAGCACCTTAGGTGGCGGGAGGGCCATTGACGGGGAGCTGTTTTTT. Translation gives CASTLGGGRAIDGELFF.

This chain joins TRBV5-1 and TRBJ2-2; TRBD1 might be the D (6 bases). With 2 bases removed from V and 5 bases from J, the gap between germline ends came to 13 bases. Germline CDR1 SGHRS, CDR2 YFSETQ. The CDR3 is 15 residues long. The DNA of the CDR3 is TGCGCCAGCAGCTTACAGGGTACGGAAACCGGGGAGCTGTTTTTT. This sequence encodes CASSLQGTETGELFF. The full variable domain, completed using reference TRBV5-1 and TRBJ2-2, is KAGVTQTPRYLIKTRGQQVTLSCSPISGHRSVSWYQQTPGQGLQFLFEYFSETQRNKGNFPGRFSGRQFSNSRSEMNVSTLELGDSALYLCASSLQGTETGELFFGEGSRLTVL.

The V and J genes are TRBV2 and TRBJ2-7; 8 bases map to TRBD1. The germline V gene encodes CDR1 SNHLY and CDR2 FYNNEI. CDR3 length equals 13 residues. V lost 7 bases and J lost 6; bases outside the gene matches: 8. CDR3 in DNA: TGTGCCAGCAACTACGACAGGGGTGGCGAGCAGTACTTC. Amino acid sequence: CASNYDRGGEQYF.

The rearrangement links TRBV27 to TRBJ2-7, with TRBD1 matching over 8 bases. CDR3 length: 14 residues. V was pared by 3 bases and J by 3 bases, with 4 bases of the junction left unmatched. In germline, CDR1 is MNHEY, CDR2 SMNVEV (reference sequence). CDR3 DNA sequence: TGTGCCAGCAGTTTTGGGACAGGCAACTACGAGCAGTACTTC. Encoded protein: CASSFGTGNYEQYF.

The CDR3 sequence is CASSYDREGYTF. In nucleotides, the CDR3 is TGTGCCAGCAGTTACGACCGGGAGGGCTACACCTTC. The chain carries TRBV6-6 and TRBJ1-2; D not certain. This CDR3 spans 12 amino acids. With 2 bases removed from V and 8 bases from J, the gap between germline ends came to 9 bases. Germline CDR1 reads MNHNY; CDR2 reads SVGAGI (reference sequence).

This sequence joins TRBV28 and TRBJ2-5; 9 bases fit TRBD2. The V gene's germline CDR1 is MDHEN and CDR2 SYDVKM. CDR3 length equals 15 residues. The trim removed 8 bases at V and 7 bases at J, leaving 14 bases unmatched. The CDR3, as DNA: TGTGCCAGCGCGGGGGGGGTTCGACTCTCGGGGACCCAGTACTTC. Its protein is CASAGGVRLSGTQYF.

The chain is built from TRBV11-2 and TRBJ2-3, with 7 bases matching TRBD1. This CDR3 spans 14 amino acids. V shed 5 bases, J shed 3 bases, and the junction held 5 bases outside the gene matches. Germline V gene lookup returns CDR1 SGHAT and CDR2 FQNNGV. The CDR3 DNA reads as TGTGCCAGCAGCAAGGACAGGCGAACAGATACGCAGTATTTT. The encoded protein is CASSKDRRTDTQYF.

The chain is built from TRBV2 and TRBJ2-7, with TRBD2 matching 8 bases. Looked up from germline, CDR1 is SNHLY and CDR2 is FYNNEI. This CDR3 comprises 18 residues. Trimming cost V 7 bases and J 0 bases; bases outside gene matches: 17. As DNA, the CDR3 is TGTGCCAGCATCCCAACAGTAGGTAGCGGGGATTCCTCCTACGAGCAGTACTTC. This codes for CASIPTVGSGDSSYEQYF.